Listed here are 8 T cell receptor beta chains from one sample, sequenced in a study of blood T cell repertoires in COVID-19. Profiling relied on immunoSEQ multiplex PCR, and the TCRdb table lists in-frame clones only, not all of them. The sample records tens of thousands of clones, roughly 80% being singletons. The specimen was peripheral blood. The receptor source for this set is a woman in her 50s with acute or convalescent COVID-19.

V is TRBV7-9 and J is TRBJ2-3, with D perhaps TRBD1 (6 bases). Germline assignment: CDR1 SEHNR and CDR2 FQNEAQ (reference sequence). The V end was cut by 2 bases, the J end by 0 bases, with 18 bases between. This CDR3 spans 18 amino acids. The CDR3 region has the DNA TGTGCCAGCAGCTTAAAGGGCGACAGGTTGGGGAGCACAGATACGCAGTATTTT. Translating it yields CASSLKGDRLGSTDTQYF.

The genes are TRBV9 and TRBJ2-7, with D possibly TRBD2 on 5 matching bases. This CDR3 has 11 residues. The germline V gene has CDR1 SGDLS and CDR2 YYNGEE. The germline V and J ends were trimmed by 7 bases and 0 bases, with 5 bases remaining between them. The CDR3 nucleotides read TGTGCCAGCGGGAGCTCCTACGAGCAGTACTTC. It translates to CASGSSYEQYF. The variable domain in full, completed from reference TRBV9 and TRBJ2-7, reads DSGVTQTPKHLITATGQRVTLRCSPRSGDLSVYWYQQSLDQGLQFLIQYYNGEERAKGNILERFSAQQFPDLHSELNLSSLELGDSALYFCASGSSYEQYFGPGTRLTVT.

The table lists this clone with a count of one. The chain recombines TRBV4-3 with TRBJ2-4; 8 nucleotides agree with TRBD1. Trimming cost V 2 bases and J 9 bases; bases outside gene matches: 6. CDR1 is LGHNA and CDR2 is YSLEER in the germline V gene. The CDR3 length is 14 residues. The CDR3 reads CASSQSTTGGIQYF. The CDR3 bases are TGCGCCAGCAGCCAATCTACTACAGGGGGCATTCAGTACTTC.

The J gene is TRBJ2-5, the V gene TRBV13; TRBD1 might be the D (5 bases). Germline CDR1 PRHDT, CDR2 FYEKMQ (reference sequence). V was pared by 8 bases and J by 5 bases, with 18 bases between. This CDR3 comprises 14 residues. The chain's CDR3 is CASALTQGGETQYF. Here the CDR3 DNA reads TGTGCCAGCGCATTGACCCAGGGTGGCGAGACCCAGTACTTC.

The chain employs TRBV5-4 and TRBJ2-3, with D perhaps matching TRBD2 (5 bases). CDR3 size: 13 residues. The germline V gene has CDR1 SGHNT and CDR2 YYREEE (reference sequence). V lost 2 bases, J lost 6 bases, and 10 bases lay in between. As DNA, the CDR3 is TGTGCCAGCAGCTTAGCGGCTAGGGATACGCAGTATTTT. This sequence encodes CASSLAARDTQYF.

This chain links TRBV4-2 with TRBJ2-7; 7 nucleotides align to TRBD2. The CDR3 contains 14 residues. The junction had 6 bases not matched to a gene; V was cut back by 0 bases and J by 7 bases. The V gene's germline CDR1 is LGHNA and CDR2 YNFKEQ. The CDR3 is CASSQDSGGWEQYF. The CDR3 DNA sequence: TGTGCCAGCAGCCAAGATTCCGGGGGGTGGGAGCAGTACTTC.

The chain is built from TRBV27 and TRBJ2-7; no firm D call. There are 11 residues in the CDR3. Per germline, CDR1 MNHEY and CDR2 SMNVEV (reference sequence). V gave up 5 bases and J gave up 4 bases, with 6 bases separating them. CDR3 region: CASSDTYEQYF. In DNA form, the CDR3 reads TGTGCCAGCAGTGATACTTACGAGCAGTACTTC.

In its sample, this clone was seen a few times. The chain has TRBV27 and TRBJ1-6; TRBD1 agrees at 10 bases. The V segment lost 7 bases and the J segment 7 bases; nucleotides outside the gene matches: 7. The germline CDR1 and CDR2 sequences are MNHEY and SMNVEV (reference sequence). The CDR3 covers 15 residues. The CDR3 here is CASTLTTGGNSPLHF. CDR3 nucleotide sequence: TGTGCCAGCACCTTGACGACAGGGGGCAATTCACCCCTCCACTTT.